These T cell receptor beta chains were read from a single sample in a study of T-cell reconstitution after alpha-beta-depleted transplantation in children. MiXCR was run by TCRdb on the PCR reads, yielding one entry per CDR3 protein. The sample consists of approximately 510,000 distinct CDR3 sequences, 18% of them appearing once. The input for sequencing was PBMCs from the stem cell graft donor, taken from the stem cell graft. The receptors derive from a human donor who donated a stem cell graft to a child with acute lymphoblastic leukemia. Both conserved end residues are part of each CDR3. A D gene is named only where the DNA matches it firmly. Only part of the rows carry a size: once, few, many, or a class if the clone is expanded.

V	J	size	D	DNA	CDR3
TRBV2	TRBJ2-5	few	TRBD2	TGTGCCAGCAGTGAACATGGTCGGGAGGGAGAGACCCAGTACTTC	CASSEHGREGETQYF
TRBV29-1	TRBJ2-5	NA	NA	TGCAGCGCCGGCAGGCGGGGCCTACAAGAGACCCAGTACTTC	CSAGRRGLQETQYF
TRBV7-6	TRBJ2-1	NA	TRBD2	TGTGCCAGCAGCCTGACTAGCGGGAGGGTGGGCAATGAGCAGTTCTTC	CASSLTSGRVGNEQFF
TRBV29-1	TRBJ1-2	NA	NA	TGCAGCGTTGTGGAGGTCTCCTATGGCTACACCTTC	CSVVEVSYGYTF
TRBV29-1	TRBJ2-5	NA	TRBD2	TGCAGCGTTGTTACCTGGGGACTAGCGGGAGGTTCACAAGAGACCCAGTACTTC	CSVVTWGLAGGSQETQYF
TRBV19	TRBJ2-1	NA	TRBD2	TGTGCCAGTAGTATAGCTAGCGGCTACAATGAGCAGTTCTTC	CASSIASGYNEQFF
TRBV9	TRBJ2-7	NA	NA	TGTGCCAGCAGCGTAGGGGCAGACTACTCCTACGAGCAGTACTTC	CASSVGADYSYEQYF
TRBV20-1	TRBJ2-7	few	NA	TGCAGTGCAATTGACGAAGACTACGAGCAGTACTTC	CSAIDEDYEQYF
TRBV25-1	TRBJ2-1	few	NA	TGTGCCAGCAGTGAAGGAAGCGGTGAGCAGTTCTTC	CASSEGSGEQFF
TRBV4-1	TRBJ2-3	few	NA	TGCGCCAGCAGCCCTCGCGGGTCGGGAGCGGGAGATACGCAGTATTTT	CASSPRGSGAGDTQYF
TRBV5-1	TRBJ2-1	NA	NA	TGCGCCAGCAGCTTGGGCTGGCAGGCAAATGAGCAGTTCTTC	CASSLGWQANEQFF
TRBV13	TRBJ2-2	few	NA	TGTGCCAGCAGCGCAACGGCAGGGCCCGGGGAGCTGTTTTTT	CASSATAGPGELFF
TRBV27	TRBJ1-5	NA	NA	TGTGCCAGCAGTCCCCTCCCGCGTGGCAATCAGCCCCAGCATTTT	CASSPLPRGNQPQHF
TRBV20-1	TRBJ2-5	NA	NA	TGCAGTGCTATGCCGGGGGCAGAGACCCAGTACTTC	CSAMPGAETQYF
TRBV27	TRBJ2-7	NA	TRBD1	TGTGCCAGCAGTTACATCTGGACAGGGAAGTGGTACGAGCAGTACTTC	CASSYIWTGKWYEQYF
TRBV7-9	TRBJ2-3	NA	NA	TGTGCCAGCAGCGGTAGGGCGGTGGGCACAGATACGCAGTATTTT	CASSGRAVGTDTQYF
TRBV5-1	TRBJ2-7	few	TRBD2	TGCGCCAGCAGCTTAAGCCCGGGAGGCTACGAGCAGTACTTC	CASSLSPGGYEQYF
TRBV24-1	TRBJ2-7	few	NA	TGTGCCACTAGAGATCCGTTTAGACCCTACGAGCAGTACTTC	CATRDPFRPYEQYF
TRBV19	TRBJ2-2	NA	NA	TGTGCCAGTAGTATAGGCCCGGGAACGGGCGGGGAGCTGTTTTTT	CASSIGPGTGGELFF
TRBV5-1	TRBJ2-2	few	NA	TGCGCCAGCAGCTTCCGGGACTCGGGCACCGGGGAGCTGTTTTTT	CASSFRDSGTGELFF
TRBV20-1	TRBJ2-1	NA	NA	TGCAGTGCTAGGGGTTGGGGGGCACGATACAATGAGCAGTTCTTC	CSARGWGARYNEQFF
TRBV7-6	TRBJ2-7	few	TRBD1	TGTGCCAGCAGCCCCCGGACAGGGAAATTTTACGAGCAGTACTTC	CASSPRTGKFYEQYF
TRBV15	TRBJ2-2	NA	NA	TGTGCCACCAGCATATCAGGGAACACCGGGGAGCTGTTTTTT	CATSISGNTGELFF
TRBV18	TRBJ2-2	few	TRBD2	TGTGCCAGCTCCCAACCGGGACTACGAGGACCCGGGGAGCTGTTTTTT	CASSQPGLRGPGELFF
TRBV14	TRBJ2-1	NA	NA	TGTGCCAGCAGCCAAGAAAAAGGGTTTTCCTTCTACAATGAGCAGTTCTTC	CASSQEKGFSFYNEQFF
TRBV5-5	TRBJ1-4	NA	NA	TGTGCCAGCAGTTCAGTTAATGAAAAACTGTTTTTT	CASSSVNEKLFF
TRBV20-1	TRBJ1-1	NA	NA	TGCAGTGCTAACCCCCGGCTCGGTGGGAACACTGAAGCTTTCTTT	CSANPRLGGNTEAFF
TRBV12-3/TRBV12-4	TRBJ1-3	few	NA	TGTGCCTCCCGACCGGGGGAAAACACCATATATTTT	CASRPGENTIYF
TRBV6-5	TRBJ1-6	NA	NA	TGTGCCAGCAGTTACTCGAGGTTGGCGGCTGCTAATTCACCCCTCCACTTT	CASSYSRLAAANSPLHF
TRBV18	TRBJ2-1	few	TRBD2	TGTGCCAGCTCACCACCTAGCGGGGGGTACAATGAGCAGTTCTTC	CASSPPSGGYNEQFF
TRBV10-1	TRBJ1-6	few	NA	TGCGCCAGCAGTGACGGGGGTTCACCCCTCCACTTT	CASSDGGSPLHF
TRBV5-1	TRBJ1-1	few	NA	TGCGCCAGCAGCTTGGCCGGGGCGGCTTTCTTT	CASSLAGAAFF
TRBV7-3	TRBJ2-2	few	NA	TGTGCCAGCAGCTTAATGGGATACGGCACCGGGGAGCTGTTTTTT	CASSLMGYGTGELFF
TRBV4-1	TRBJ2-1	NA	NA	TGCGCCAGCAGCCATATCCTAGCGGCCATAGGGGGCAATGAGCAGTTCTTC	CASSHILAAIGGNEQFF
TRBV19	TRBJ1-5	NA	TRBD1	TGTGCCAGTAGGACAGGGGGCGCGGGCGGGCAGCCCCAGCATTTT	CASRTGGAGGQPQHF
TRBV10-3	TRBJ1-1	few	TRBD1	TGTGCCACCGCGGGTATTTTCGGGACAGGGGTCTTTATGAACACTGAAGCTTTCTTT	CATAGIFGTGVFMNTEAFF
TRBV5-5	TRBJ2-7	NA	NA	TGTGCCAGCAGCGGGAACTTGGCGGTGTACTTC	CASSGNLAVYF
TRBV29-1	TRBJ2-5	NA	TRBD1	TGCAGCGGGCGGACGGGACAGGGGATACTAGAGACCCAGTACTTC	CSGRTGQGILETQYF
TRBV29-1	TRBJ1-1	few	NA	TGCAGCGTTGTGGAGGGCCCAAACACTGAAGCTTTCTTT	CSVVEGPNTEAFF
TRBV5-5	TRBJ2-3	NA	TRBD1	TGTGCCAGCAAAAACCCCGGGACAGACTTTAGCACAGATACGCAGTATTTT	CASKNPGTDFSTDTQYF
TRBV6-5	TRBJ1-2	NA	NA	TGTGCCAGCAGTTACTCGAAAAGGAACTATGGCTACACCTTC	CASSYSKRNYGYTF